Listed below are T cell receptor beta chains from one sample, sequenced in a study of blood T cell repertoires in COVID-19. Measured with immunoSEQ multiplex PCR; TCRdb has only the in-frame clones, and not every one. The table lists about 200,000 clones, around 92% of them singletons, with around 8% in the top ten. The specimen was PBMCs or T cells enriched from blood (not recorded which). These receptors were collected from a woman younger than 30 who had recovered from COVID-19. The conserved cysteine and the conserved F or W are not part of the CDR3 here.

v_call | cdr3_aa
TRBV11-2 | ASSLARTSGGTTDTQY
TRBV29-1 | SVVELGSYYGYT
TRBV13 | ASSERTGVTGELF
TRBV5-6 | ASSLARKEGAF
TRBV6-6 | ASSSLLSGDGGYT
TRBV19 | ASSEGAIGNTIY
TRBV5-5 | ASSLPGGAADTQY
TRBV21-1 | ASSNICGVLTGELF
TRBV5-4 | ASSLVSSRTDTQY
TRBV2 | ASRGGNNSPLH
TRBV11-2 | ASSLALSFPGGTQY
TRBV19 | ASSMLWDRGYEQY
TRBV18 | ASSPLSDTEAF
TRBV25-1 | ASRDRERGRNTEAF
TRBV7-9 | ASSPTRSSYEQY
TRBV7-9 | ASSWIRDSGETQY
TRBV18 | ASSPRTDDYGYT
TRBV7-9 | ASSLPNSQNEKLF
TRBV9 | ASSVQGEASGELF
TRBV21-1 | ASKLGGDTNSEQY
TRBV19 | ASSTVQGGYGYT
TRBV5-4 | ASTKTGRGLPYEQY
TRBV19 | ASSIMYRSYNSPLH
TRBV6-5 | ASSHQWDRVEKLF
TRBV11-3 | ASSLSRGGASYNEQF
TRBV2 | ASRVGGTQY
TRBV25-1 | ASASRGGINEKLF
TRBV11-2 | ASSLGLHSNQPQH
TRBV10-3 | AISETLGTSGGRSDTQY